This T cell receptor beta chain was captured in a study of cytomegalovirus exposure and HLA in healthy donors. The PCR used 60 Vbeta and 13 Jbeta primers. The table came from immunoSEQ multiplex PCR; TCRdb's copy has only in-frame clones and leaves some out. The profile covers 120,000 to 150,000 clones, with around 80% appearing a single time and roughly 2% taken by the ten largest. Trimming took 6 bases from V and 3 from J, leaving 12 bases between them. CDR1 is LNHDA, CDR2 SQIVND, per germline (reference sequence). This CDR3 has 13 residues. The source material was PBMCs. The sequence was collected from a young man in good health and CMV-seronegative. The chain combines TRBV19 with TRBJ2-7; D possibly corresponds to TRBD2 (6 bases). CDR3 sequence: CASSGRHRYEQYF. The CDR3 nucleotides are TGTGCCAGTAGCGGGAGACATCGCTACGAGCAGTACTTC.